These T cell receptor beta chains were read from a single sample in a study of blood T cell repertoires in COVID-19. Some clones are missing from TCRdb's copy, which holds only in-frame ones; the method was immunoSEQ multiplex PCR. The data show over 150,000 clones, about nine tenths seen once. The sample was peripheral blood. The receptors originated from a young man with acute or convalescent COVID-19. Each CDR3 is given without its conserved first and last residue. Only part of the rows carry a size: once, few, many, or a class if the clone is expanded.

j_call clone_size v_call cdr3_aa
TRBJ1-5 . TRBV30 AWSARLGQGNQPQH
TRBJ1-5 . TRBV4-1 ASSQVGDSNQPQH
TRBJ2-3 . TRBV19 ASSIDRLAGGTDTQY
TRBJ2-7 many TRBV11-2 ASSLWTGGGYEQY
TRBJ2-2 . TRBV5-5 ASSVPGQGAAYGELF
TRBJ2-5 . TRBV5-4 ASSPGLAGRVQETQY
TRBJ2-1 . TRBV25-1 ASALGGGSYNEQF
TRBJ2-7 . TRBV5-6 ASSLYSYEQY
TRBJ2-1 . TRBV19 ASSRRENNEQF
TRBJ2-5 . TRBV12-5 ASGLGGETQY
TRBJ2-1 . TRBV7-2 ASSPLMGSSYNEQF
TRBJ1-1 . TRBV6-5 ASSPPRQMNTEAF
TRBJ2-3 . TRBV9 ASSTSATQY
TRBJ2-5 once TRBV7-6 ASSYTSGQETQY
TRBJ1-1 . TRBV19 ASSIGGTGVTEAF
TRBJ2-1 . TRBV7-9 ASSLAPLAGYNEQF
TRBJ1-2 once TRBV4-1 ASEGNYGYT
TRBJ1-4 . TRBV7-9 ASSPPTGNNEKLF
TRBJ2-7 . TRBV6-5 ASSLSRGTEEQY
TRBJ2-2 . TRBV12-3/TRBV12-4 ASSSYTGELF
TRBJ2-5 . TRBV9 ASSRDRGETQY
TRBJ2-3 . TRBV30 AWSGGTGGIADTQY
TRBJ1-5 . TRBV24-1 ATSDFKARQGGYSNQPQH
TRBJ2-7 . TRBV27 ASSAAGGTYEQY
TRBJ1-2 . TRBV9 ASSVATLS
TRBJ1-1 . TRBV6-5 ASRSTGGTTEAF
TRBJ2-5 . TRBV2 ASSGTSGQETQY
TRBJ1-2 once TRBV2 ASNSGGRSYGYT
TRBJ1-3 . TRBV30 AWSLPARTFSDTIY
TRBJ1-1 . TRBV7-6 ASSLPQGGAF
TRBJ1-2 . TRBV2 ASSVQINGYT
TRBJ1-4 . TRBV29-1 SVGGQGSNEKLF
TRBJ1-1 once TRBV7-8 ASSLGYRDRGRGPEAF
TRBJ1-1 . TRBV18 ASSPRDRGWNTEAF
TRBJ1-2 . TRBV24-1 ATSDPGQTRGYT
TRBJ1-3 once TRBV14 ASSLGTFGNTIY
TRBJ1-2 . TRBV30 AFLGTGEGRGYT
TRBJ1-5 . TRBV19 ASSLRTGYSNQPQH
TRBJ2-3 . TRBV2 ASSEVGPSGSMGDTDTQY
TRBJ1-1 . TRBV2 ATDYRGWNTEAF
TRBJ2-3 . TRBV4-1 ASSQVSPRDTTDTQY
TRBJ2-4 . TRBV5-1 ASSWPTATPTGNIQY
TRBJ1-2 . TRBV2 ASRQGLNYGYT
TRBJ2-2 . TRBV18 ASSPPAGGINTGELF
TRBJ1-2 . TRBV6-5 ASSPDRGSFGYT
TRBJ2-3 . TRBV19 ASSLGQGRITDTQY
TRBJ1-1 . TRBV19 ASSTTLNTEAF
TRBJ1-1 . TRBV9 ASSSRTGGSEAF
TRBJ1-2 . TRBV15 ATSRDLYGYT
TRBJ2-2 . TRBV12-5 ASARGTGTNTGELF
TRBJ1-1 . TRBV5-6 ASSLGDSQAF